Listed below are T cell receptor beta chains from one sample, sequenced in a study of response to subunit inactivated influenza vaccine. Each CDR3 protein is one row after TCRdb ran MiXCR on the RT-PCR reads. The data contain about 240,000 distinct CDR3 sequences, 12% of them singletons. Here the sequenced sample was non-naive T cells sorted from PBMCs, taken approximately 15 days before vaccination. These receptor sequences come from a man aged 50 to 60 who received an inactivated influenza vaccine. Each CDR3 is given with its conserved first and last residue. D genes are given only for firm matches.

D: TRBD1
V: TRBV2
J: TRBJ2-7
length: 15
CDR3: CASREAWTGVYEQYF

D: .
V: TRBV7-2
J: TRBJ2-1
length: 11
CDR3: CASLVSNEQFF

D: TRBD1
V: TRBV5-1
J: TRBJ2-5
length: 14
CDR3: CASSGQGGPETQYF

D: TRBD1
V: TRBV5-1
J: TRBJ1-2
length: 15
CDR3: CASSVPGQEDYGYTF

D: TRBD1
V: TRBV6-1
J: TRBJ2-7
length: 13
CDR3: CASRWDSTYEQYF

D: .
V: TRBV11-2
J: TRBJ2-5
length: 13
CDR3: CASSHLWAETQYF

D: .
V: TRBV5-1
J: TRBJ2-5
length: 13
CDR3: CASSLDSLGTQYF

D: .
V: TRBV7-8
J: TRBJ2-6
length: 14
CDR3: CASSFFSGANVLTF

D: TRBD2
V: TRBV24-1
J: TRBJ2-5
length: 16
CDR3: CATGTSGRVGQETQYF

D: .
V: TRBV20-1
J: TRBJ2-3
length: 15
CDR3: CSARPSGGVQVSQYF

D: .
V: TRBV25-1
J: TRBJ1-2
length: 14
CDR3: CASSEWTGGYGYTF

D: TRBD2
V: TRBV18
J: TRBJ2-3
length: 15
CDR3: CASSPPGLHTDTQYF

D: .
V: TRBV6-2/TRBV6-3
J: TRBJ2-7
length: 15
CDR3: CASSYSQEGLHEQYF

D: TRBD1
V: TRBV7-9
J: TRBJ2-1
length: 17
CDR3: CASSRNLDRALLGEQFF

D: .
V: TRBV6-1
J: TRBJ2-1
length: 16
CDR3: CASSDLGGQFYNEQFF

D: .
V: TRBV11-2
J: TRBJ2-5
length: 15
CDR3: CASSQEGRGIRSQYF

D: TRBD2
V: TRBV7-8
J: TRBJ2-1
length: 13
CDR3: CASSFNSAGREFF

D: TRBD2
V: TRBV6-2/TRBV6-3
J: TRBJ2-1
length: 16
CDR3: CASSYSAGGTYNEQFF

D: .
V: TRBV6-2/TRBV6-3
J: TRBJ2-3
length: 12
CDR3: CASTTARYTQYF

D: .
V: TRBV29-1
J: TRBJ1-1
length: 12
CDR3: CSVNGVHTEAFF

D: .
V: TRBV10-3
J: TRBJ1-2
length: 15
CDR3: CAISESTDSNYGYTF

D: .
V: TRBV15
J: TRBJ2-7
length: 14
CDR3: CATSRDYRSIEQYF

D: TRBD1
V: TRBV12-3/TRBV12-4
J: TRBJ2-7
length: 15
CDR3: CASSPQGALRSQQYF

D: .
V: TRBV7-2
J: TRBJ2-7
length: 15
CDR3: CASSALLASSYEQYF

D: TRBD1
V: TRBV5-6
J: TRBJ1-1
length: 17
CDR3: CASSLGQGGWGNTEAFF

D: TRBD2
V: TRBV7-9
J: TRBJ2-1
length: 15
CDR3: CASSLTSSSYNEQFF

D: TRBD1
V: TRBV12-3/TRBV12-4
J: TRBJ1-2
length: 14
CDR3: CASSPPGRGDGYTF

D: .
V: TRBV19
J: TRBJ1-1
length: 14
CDR3: CASSSGYGVTEAFF